This TCR beta chain originates from a study of response to subunit inactivated influenza vaccine. TCRdb reanalysed the RT-PCR reads using MiXCR and keeps one entry per CDR3 protein. This sample carries around 530,000 distinct CDR3 sequences, roughly 12% of them seen once, and the ten largest clones take roughly 10%. In its sample, this clonotype was seen a few times. The antigen is undetermined. Whole-study results and caveats: Few additional T cells are recruited per seasonal influenza vaccination, authors suggested.

This sample comprised PBMCs from blood, obtained on the day of vaccination. The sequence was obtained from a man over 45 who received an inactivated influenza vaccine.

The CDR3 reads CSALGGPAYEQYF. In nucleotides, the CDR3 is TGCAGTGCCCTCGGGGGGCCTGCCTACGAGCAGTACTTC. V and J are TRBV20-1 and TRBJ2-7; weak D call: TRBD2 (7 bases). CDR1 is DFQATT, CDR2 SNEGSKA, per germline (reference sequence). The CDR3 extends over 13 amino acids. Trimming took 6 bases from V and 2 from J, leaving 14 bases between them.